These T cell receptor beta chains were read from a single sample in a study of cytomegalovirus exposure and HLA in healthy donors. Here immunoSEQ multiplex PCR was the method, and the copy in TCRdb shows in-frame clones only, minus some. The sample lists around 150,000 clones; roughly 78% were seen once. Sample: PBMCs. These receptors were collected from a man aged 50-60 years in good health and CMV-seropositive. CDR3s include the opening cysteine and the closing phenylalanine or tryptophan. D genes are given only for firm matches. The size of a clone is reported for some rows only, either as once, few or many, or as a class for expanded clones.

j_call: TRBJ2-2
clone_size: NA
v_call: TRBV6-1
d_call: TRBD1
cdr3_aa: CASSGDRGRGTGELFF
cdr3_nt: TGTGCCAGCAGTGGAGACAGGGGGCGTGGCACCGGGGAGCTGTTTTTT

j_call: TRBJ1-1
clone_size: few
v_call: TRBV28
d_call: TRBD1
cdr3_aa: CASSPGQGGTEAFF
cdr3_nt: TGTGCCAGCAGTCCCGGACAGGGGGGCACTGAAGCTTTCTTT

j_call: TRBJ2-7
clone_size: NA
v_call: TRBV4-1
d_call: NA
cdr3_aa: CASSQASSGSYEQYF
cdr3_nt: TGCGCCAGCAGCCAAGCTTCCAGCGGGTCCTACGAGCAGTACTTC

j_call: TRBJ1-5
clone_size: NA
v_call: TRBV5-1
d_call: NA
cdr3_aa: CASSSYGGDQPQHF
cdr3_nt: TGCGCCAGCAGCTCGTACGGGGGAGATCAGCCCCAGCATTTT

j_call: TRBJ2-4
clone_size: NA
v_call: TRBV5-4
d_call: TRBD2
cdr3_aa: CASSPGTSGIAKNIQYF
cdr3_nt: TGTGCCAGCAGCCCTGGGACTAGCGGGATAGCCAAAAACATTCAGTACTTC

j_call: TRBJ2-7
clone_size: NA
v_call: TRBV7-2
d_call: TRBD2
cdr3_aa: CASSRRGTSGTYEQYF
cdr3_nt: TGTGCCAGCAGCAGACGGGGGACTAGCGGAACCTACGAGCAGTACTTC

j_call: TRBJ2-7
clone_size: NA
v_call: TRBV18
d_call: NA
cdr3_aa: CASSPRETSYEQYF
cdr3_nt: TGTGCCAGCTCCCCTCGGGAGACTTCCTACGAGCAGTACTTC

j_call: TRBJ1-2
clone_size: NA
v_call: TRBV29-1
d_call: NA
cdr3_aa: CSGGGLAYGYTF
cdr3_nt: TGCAGCGGTGGGGGGTTGGCCTATGGCTACACCTTC

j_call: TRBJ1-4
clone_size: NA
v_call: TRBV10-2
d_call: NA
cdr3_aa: CATPQLFF
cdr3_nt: TGCGCCACCCCTCAACTGTTTTTT

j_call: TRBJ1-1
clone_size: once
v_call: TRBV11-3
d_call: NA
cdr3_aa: CASSNRQDTEAFF
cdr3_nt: TGTGCCAGCAGCAACCGACAGGACACTGAAGCTTTCTTT

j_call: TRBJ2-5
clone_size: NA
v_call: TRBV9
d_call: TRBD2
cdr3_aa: CASSHGLAGEGETQYF
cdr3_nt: TGTGCCAGCAGCCATGGACTAGCGGGAGAGGGGGAGACCCAGTACTTC

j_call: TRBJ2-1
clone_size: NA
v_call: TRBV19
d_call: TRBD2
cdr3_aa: CASRRLAGVDEQFF
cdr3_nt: TGTGCCAGTAGGAGACTAGCGGGAGTCGACGAGCAGTTCTTC

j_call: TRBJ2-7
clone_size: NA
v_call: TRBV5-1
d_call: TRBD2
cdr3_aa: CASSTSGVDYEQYF
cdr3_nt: TGCGCCAGCAGCACAAGCGGGGTAGACTACGAGCAGTACTTC

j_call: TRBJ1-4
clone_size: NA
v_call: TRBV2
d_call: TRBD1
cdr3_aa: CASRGQGREKLFF
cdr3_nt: TGTGCCAGCAGAGGACAGGGACGGGAAAAACTGTTTTTT

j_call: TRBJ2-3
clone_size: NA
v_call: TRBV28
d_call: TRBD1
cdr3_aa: CASKTGEADTQYF
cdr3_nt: TGTGCCAGCAAAACAGGGGAAGCGGATACGCAGTATTTT

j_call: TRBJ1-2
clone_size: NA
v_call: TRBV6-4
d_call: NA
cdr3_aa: CASSVDTAGDGYTF
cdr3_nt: TGTGCCAGCAGTGTGGACACCGCTGGCGATGGCTACACCTTC

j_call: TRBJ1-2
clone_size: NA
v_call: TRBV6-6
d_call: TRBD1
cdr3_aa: CASSYDRGEGYTF
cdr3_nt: TGTGCCAGCAGTTACGACAGGGGTGAAGGCTACACCTTC

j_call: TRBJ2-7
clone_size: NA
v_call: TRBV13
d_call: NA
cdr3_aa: CASSLRRDRYEQYF
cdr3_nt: TGTGCCAGCAGCTTACGGCGGGACCGCTACGAGCAGTACTTC

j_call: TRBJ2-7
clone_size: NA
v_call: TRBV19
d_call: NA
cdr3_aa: CASSTHRVNEQYF
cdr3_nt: TGTGCCAGTAGTACCCATAGAGTAAACGAGCAGTACTTC

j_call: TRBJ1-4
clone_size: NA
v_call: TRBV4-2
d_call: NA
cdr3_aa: CASSQDRGIGEKLFF
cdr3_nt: TGTGCCAGCAGCCAAGATCGGGGGATAGGGGAAAAACTGTTTTTT

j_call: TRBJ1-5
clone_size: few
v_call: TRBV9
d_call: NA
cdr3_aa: CASSVGADYRPQHF
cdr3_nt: TGTGCCAGCAGCGTAGGGGCAGATTATAGGCCCCAGCATTTT

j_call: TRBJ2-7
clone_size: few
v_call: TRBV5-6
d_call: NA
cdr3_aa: CASSDETETYEQYF
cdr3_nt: TGTGCCAGCAGCGATGAGACAGAAACCTACGAGCAGTACTTC

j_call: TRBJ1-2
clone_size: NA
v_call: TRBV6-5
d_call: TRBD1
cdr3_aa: CASSSQGRYGYTF
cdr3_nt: TGTGCCAGCAGTTCACAGGGGCGGTATGGCTACACCTTC

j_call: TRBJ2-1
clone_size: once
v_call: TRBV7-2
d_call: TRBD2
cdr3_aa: CASSTGLAFNEQFF
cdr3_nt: TGTGCCAGCAGCACGGGACTAGCGTTCAATGAGCAGTTCTTC

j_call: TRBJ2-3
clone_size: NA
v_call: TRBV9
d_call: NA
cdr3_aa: CASSVGDSIFSFAQYF
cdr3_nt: TGTGCCAGCAGCGTAGGTGACTCGATCTTCTCCTTCGCGCAGTATTTT